Shown below are 32 T cell receptor beta chains from a single sample sequenced in a study of blood T cell repertoires in COVID-19. Produced via immunoSEQ multiplex PCR; TCRdb's table is partial and in-frame only. The data hold 200,000 to 300,000 clones, with around 81% observed a single time. Sequenced material: peripheral blood. These receptor sequences come from a woman in her sixties with active or convalescent COVID-19.

The chain couples TRBV29-1 to TRBJ2-5; possible D gene TRBD2, 5 bases. CDR3 length equals 11 residues. The V end lost 5 bases, the J end lost 5 bases, and 9 bases lay between the germline ends. Germline CDR1 is SQVTM and CDR2 is ANQGSEA. The CDR3 protein is CSVTSGETQYF. The CDR3 bases are TGCAGCGTTACTAGTGGGGAGACCCAGTACTTC.

This chain links TRBV4-1 with TRBJ2-7; 10 bases are a match to TRBD2. The V and J ends lost 2 bases and 3 bases, in that order; junction bases with no gene match: 4. The CDR3 is 15 amino acids. Germline loops: CDR1 MGHRA, CDR2 YSYEKL. The CDR3 DNA sequence: TGCGCCAGCAGCCAACTAGCGGGGGCTGGCTACGAGCAGTACTTC. It yields the protein CASSQLAGAGYEQYF.

This chain joins TRBV5-1 and TRBJ1-2; 8 nucleotides line up with TRBD1. The CDR3 sequence is 16 residues long. The V gene end was trimmed by 4 bases and the J gene end by 3 bases; junction bases not matched to a gene: 11. CDR1 is SGHRS, CDR2 YFSETQ, per germline. The chain's CDR3 is CASSTGQGAPDYGYTF. CDR3 nucleotide sequence: TGCGCCAGCAGCACCGGCCAGGGGGCGCCGGACTATGGCTACACCTTC.

V usage is TRBV5-4 and J usage is TRBJ2-2; D not resolved. Germline CDR1 and CDR2: SGHNT and YYREEE (reference sequence). The CDR3 is 13 residues long. The V and J ends lost 5 bases and 0 bases respectively, with 5 bases between them. The CDR3 DNA reads as TGTGCCAGCAGACAGACGAACACCGGGGAGCTGTTTTTT. It translates to CASRQTNTGELFF.

The CDR3 DNA sequence: TGTGCCAGCAGTTTCCGACTAGCCGGCGAGACCCAGTACTTC. Protein sequence: CASSFRLAGETQYF. The rearrangement uses TRBV6-5 and TRBJ2-5; 7 bases are shared with TRBD2. The CDR3 covers 14 residues. V gave up 4 bases and J gave up 5 bases; unmatched junction bases: 7. From germline, CDR1 is MNHEY and CDR2 SVGAGI.

CDR3 nucleotide sequence: TGCGCCAGCAGCTTTCGGGACAGGCAATTTACGCAGTATTTT. It codes for CASSFRDRQFTQYF. The chain is built from TRBV4-1 and TRBJ2-3; 8 positions agree with TRBD1. V gave up 5 bases and J gave up 8 bases; unmatched junction bases: 9. The CDR3 is made up of 14 amino acids. Germline-derived CDR1 and CDR2 are MGHRA and YSYEKL.

This rearrangement joins TRBV5-4 to TRBJ2-5; 7 bases match TRBD2. The ends lost 1 base at V and 1 base at J; junction bases unmatched: 7. CDR1 is SGHNT and CDR2 is YYREEE in the germline V gene (reference sequence). CDR3 length equals 16 residues. As DNA, the CDR3 is TGTGCCAGCAGCTTGCGCCTAGCGGTGGGCCAAGAGACCCAGTACTTC. This translates into CASSLRLAVGQETQYF.

The CDR3 DNA reads as TGTGCCAGCAGTTACTCGGCTAGCGGAAACACAGATACGCAGTATTTT. Translation gives CASSYSASGNTDTQYF. The rearrangement links TRBV6-6 to TRBJ2-3; 7 nucleotides agree with TRBD2. The junction had 5 bases not matched to a gene; V was cut back by 0 bases and J by 2 bases. The CDR3 covers 16 residues. CDR1 and CDR2 (germline): MNHNY, SVGAGI (reference sequence).

This chain joins TRBV5-1 and TRBJ2-7; 10 bases are shared with TRBD1. Germline lookup yields CDR1 SGHRS and CDR2 YFSETQ. Germline trimming cut 4 bases from V and 0 bases from J; bases unmatched to any gene: 7. This CDR3 region has 16 residues. CDR3 DNA: TGCGCCAGCAGCCGGGACAGGGGCCTAAGCTCCTACGAGCAGTACTTC. Translated: CASSRDRGLSSYEQYF.

This clone was detected only a few times. Here the CDR3 reads CASSFRGTEAFF. Here the CDR3 DNA reads TGTGCCAGCAGTTTCAGGGGCACTGAAGCTTTCTTT. The chain has TRBV6-5 and TRBJ1-1, with D tentatively TRBD1 (6 bases). The ends were cut back, 4 bases at V and 4 bases at J, with 7 bases in the middle. The germline gives CDR1 MNHEY, CDR2 SVGAGI. This CDR3 comprises 12 residues.

V usage is TRBV28 and J usage is TRBJ1-2; 7 positions match TRBD1. This CDR3 has 14 residues. The V segment lost 6 bases and the J segment 5 bases; nucleotides outside the gene matches: 9. The germline V gene encodes CDR1 MDHEN and CDR2 SYDVKM. The CDR3 DNA reads TGTGCCAGCAGACAGTCGACAGGGAGATATGGCTACACCTTC. This encodes CASRQSTGRYGYTF.

This chain uses TRBV9 with TRBJ2-7; 10 bases fit TRBD1. The V and J ends lost 3 bases and 1 base, in that order; junction bases with no gene match: 4. Germline V gene sequence: CDR1 SGDLS, CDR2 YYNGEE. The CDR3 consists of 15 residues. The CDR3 nucleotides are TGTGCCAGCAGCGAGGGGGGACAGGGGTCCTACGAGCAGTACTTC. Translating it yields CASSEGGQGSYEQYF.

The chain links TRBV30 to TRBJ2-5; D perhaps matches TRBD1 (6 bases). Germline V gene sequence: CDR1 GTSNPN, CDR2 SVGIG (reference sequence). Trimming removed 3 bases from V and 4 bases from J, with 15 bases in between. The CDR3 runs to 14 residues. CDR3 loop: CAWSRTRTAETQYF. The CDR3 region has the DNA TGTGCCTGGAGCCGGACCCGGACAGCAGAGACCCAGTACTTC.

The chain has TRBV5-1 and TRBJ2-3; a weak D match, TRBD1 (6 bases). This CDR3 has 14 residues. The germline CDR1 and CDR2 sequences are SGHRS and YFSETQ. The V gene lost 4 bases and the J gene lost 2 bases, with 11 bases spanning the gap. The CDR3 DNA sequence: TGCGCCAGCAGCCACGGACAGCTCACAGATACGCAGTATTTT. The encoded protein is CASSHGQLTDTQYF.

The V gene is TRBV30, the J gene TRBJ2-7; D unclear. V lost 3 bases and J 3 bases, leaving 12 bases between the germline ends. The CDR3 covers 13 residues. Germline V gene data show CDR1 as GTSNPN and CDR2 as SVGIG (reference sequence). This CDR3 is CAWRHSAVYEQYF. DNA for the CDR3: TGTGCCTGGAGACATTCCGCTGTCTACGAGCAGTACTTC.

This sequence joins TRBV6-5 and TRBJ1-1; no clear D. Germline values: CDR1 MNHEY, CDR2 SVGAGI. This CDR3 is built from 12 residues. Deletions cut 8 bases from V and 3 bases from J, with 10 bases between. CDR3 coding DNA: TGTGCCAGCCCAGGCCCCTACACTGAAGCTTTCTTT. Protein: CASPGPYTEAFF.

This sequence joins TRBV30 and TRBJ2-3; D not resolved. Trimming removed 2 bases at V and 2 bases at J, with 14 bases between. CDR3 length: 15 amino acids. Germline V gives CDR1 GTSNPN, CDR2 SVGIG (reference sequence). The CDR3 sequence is CAWSLTPSITDTQYF. The CDR3 DNA reads TGTGCCTGGAGTCTTACTCCCTCGATCACAGATACGCAGTATTTT.

This rearrangement joins TRBV3-1 (or the pseudogene TRBV3-2) to TRBJ2-3; D call uncertain. CDR1 and CDR2 (germline): LGHDT, YNNKEL (reference sequence). The CDR3 loop spans 15 amino acids. V lost 2 bases, J lost 4 bases, and 13 bases lay in between. This CDR3 reads CASSQNSMGADTQYF. The DNA of the CDR3 is TGTGCCAGCAGCCAAAATTCGATGGGCGCAGATACGCAGTATTTT.

V is TRBV3-1 (or the pseudogene TRBV3-2) and J is TRBJ2-7; TRBD1 agrees at 8 bases. The CDR3 loop spans 14 amino acids. V was clipped by 1 base and J by 2 bases; unmatched bases: 1. The germline gives CDR1 LGHDT, CDR2 YNNKEL (reference sequence). DNA for the CDR3: TGTGCCAGCAGCCAAGGGACAGGGACCTACGAGCAGTACTTC. Its protein product is CASSQGTGTYEQYF.

This clone was seen just once. The rearrangement joins TRBV4-2 to TRBJ2-3; D call uncertain. Per the germline V gene, CDR1 is LGHNA and CDR2 is YNFKEQ. Trimming shortened V by 0 bases and J by 0 bases, and 10 bases separated the two germline ends. There are 16 residues in the CDR3. CDR3: CASSQELGRSTDTQYF. For the CDR3, the DNA is TGTGCCAGCAGCCAAGAGTTGGGCCGGAGCACAGATACGCAGTATTTT.

The chain recombines TRBV3-1 (or the pseudogene TRBV3-2) with TRBJ2-5, with D unresolved. Trimming removed 3 bases from V and 4 bases from J, with 12 bases in between. From germline, CDR1 is LGHDT and CDR2 YNNKEL (reference sequence). There are 14 residues in the CDR3. The CDR3 coding sequence is TGTGCCAGCAGCCAGGCAGAGCGAGGAGAGACCCAGTACTTC. Translating it yields CASSQAERGETQYF.

The rearrangement joins TRBV11-2 to TRBJ2-7; 7 bases fit TRBD1. The junction had 3 bases not matched to a gene; V was cut back by 5 bases and J by 2 bases. The V gene's germline CDR1 is SGHAT and CDR2 FQNNGV. The CDR3 loop spans 13 amino acids. The CDR3 nucleotides read TGTGCCAGCAGCGCCGACAGGGCCTACGAGCAGTACGTC. Its translation: CASSADRAYEQYV.

The chain uses TRBV27 and TRBJ1-1, with D perhaps TRBD1 (6 bases). V was pared by 6 bases and J by 8 bases, with 22 bases between. Looked up from germline, CDR1 is MNHEY and CDR2 is SMNVEV (reference sequence). The CDR3 consists of 15 residues. The CDR3 coding sequence is TGTGCCAGCAGCGGGGGGATCTCCACAGGGTCCGAAGCTTTCTTT. Translation gives CASSGGISTGSEAFF.

J is TRBJ1-1 and V is TRBV7-2; perhaps TRBD1 as D (6 bases). The germline CDR1 and CDR2 sequences are SGHTA and FQGNSA. V was shortened by 3 bases and J by 3 bases, with 11 bases between the two germline ends. The CDR3 has 14 amino acids. CDR3 DNA sequence: TGTGCCAGCAGCTTCTCAGGGGTTGACACTGAAGCTTTCTTT. This codes for CASSFSGVDTEAFF.

The chain has TRBV3-1 (or the pseudogene TRBV3-2) and TRBJ2-7, with 13 bases fitting TRBD2. Per the germline V gene, CDR1 is LGHDT and CDR2 is YNNKEL (reference sequence). This CDR3 contains 16 residues. The V segment lost 0 bases and the J segment 5 bases; nucleotides outside the gene matches: 4. CDR3 amino acids: CASSQERGTSGDEQYF. The DNA of the CDR3 is TGTGCCAGCAGCCAAGAAAGGGGGACTAGCGGGGACGAGCAGTACTTC.

J is TRBJ2-3 and V is TRBV30; 12 bases map to TRBD2. The CDR3 sequence is 15 residues long. J gave up 5 bases and V 4 bases, and 7 bases lay outside the gene matches. CDR1 and CDR2 from the germline V gene are GTSNPN and SVGIG (reference sequence). The chain's CDR3 is CAWKGTSGRLDTQYF. CDR3 coding DNA: TGTGCCTGGAAGGGTACTAGCGGGAGGTTAGATACGCAGTATTTT.

The chain uses TRBV18 and TRBJ2-3; 12 positions match TRBD2. The CDR3 spans 17 residues. After removal of 2 bases from V and 3 bases from J, the junction contained 6 bases not matched to a gene. Germline CDR1 is KGHSH and CDR2 is LQKENI. The CDR3 DNA follows: TGTGCCAGCTCACCAGGGGCTAGCGGGAGGGCGACAGATACGCAGTATTTT. Translated, it gives CASSPGASGRATDTQYF.

The V gene is TRBV7-2, the J gene TRBJ2-2; tentative D call: TRBD1 (5 bases). V was shortened by 1 base and J by 5 bases, with 11 bases between the two germline ends. The CDR3 covers 15 residues. Germline loops: CDR1 SGHTA, CDR2 FQGNSA. CDR3 residues: CASSLVAGRTGELFF. DNA of the CDR3: TGTGCCAGCAGCTTAGTGGCAGGGCGGACCGGGGAGCTGTTTTTT. Filled out from reference TRBV7-2 and TRBJ2-2, the complete variable domain reads GAGVSQSPSNKVTEKGKDVELRCDPISGHTALYWYRQSLGQGLEFLIYFQGNSAPDKSGLPSDRFSAERTGGSVSTLTIQRTQQEDSAVYLCASSLVAGRTGELFFGEGSRLTVL.

The genes are TRBV27 and TRBJ1-2; the match to TRBD1 covers 10 bases. This CDR3 has 16 amino acids. V shed 4 bases and J 8 bases; nucleotides not matched to a gene: 13. Germline V lookup: CDR1 MNHEY, CDR2 SMNVEV (reference sequence). CDR3 sequence reads: CASSYFGTGVSGGYTF. Written as DNA, the CDR3 is TGTGCCAGCAGTTATTTCGGGACAGGGGTCTCGGGGGGCTACACCTTC.

The chain has TRBV7-8 and TRBJ2-1, with D maybe TRBD1 (5 bases). Germline loops: CDR1 SGHVS, CDR2 FQNEAQ. Trimming left V 5 bases short and J 6 bases short, with 20 bases between. The CDR3 contains 16 residues. The CDR3 bases are TGTGCCAGCAGCCCGCCGAGCGCAGGGATGAGCAATGAGCAGTTCTTC. This translates into CASSPPSAGMSNEQFF.

The rearrangement uses TRBV10-3 and TRBJ2-1, with TRBD2 identical over 8 bases. The CDR3 totals 19 residues. J gave up 5 bases and V 5 bases, and 20 bases lay outside the gene matches. The germline gives CDR1 ENHRY, CDR2 SYGVKD. Here the CDR3 reads CAISSRTGDSGITNNEQFF. For the CDR3, the DNA is TGTGCCATCAGTTCCCGCACTGGGGATAGCGGGATTACTAACAATGAGCAGTTCTTC.

This clone was observed once. This rearrangement joins TRBV19 to TRBJ1-3, with 11 bases matching TRBD1. This CDR3 comprises 18 residues. Germline V gene sequence: CDR1 LNHDA, CDR2 SQIVND (reference sequence). V shed 7 bases, J shed 1 base, and the junction held 12 bases outside the gene matches. The CDR3, as DNA: TGTGCCAGTACCAAAGGGAGGACAGGGGGCTTTTCTGGAAACACCATATATTTT. Translation gives CASTKGRTGGFSGNTIYF.